This entry lists 32 T cell receptor beta chains sequenced from one sample in a study of technical replicates of blood from several donors. The protocol was immunoSEQ multiplex PCR, while the TCRdb copy is restricted to in-frame clones and leaves out a portion. Here the sample spans over 85,000 clones, just under 95% being singletons. Specimen: T cells isolated from PBMCs. The receptors derive from a human donor in good health.

This rearrangement joins TRBV29-1 to TRBJ1-3; perhaps TRBD1 as D (6 bases). There are 14 residues in the CDR3. Germline CDR1 SQVTM, CDR2 ANQGSEA. V dropped 6 bases and J dropped 1 base, with 13 bases sitting between them. The CDR3 sequence is CSVQGLPSGNTIYF. DNA for the CDR3: TGCAGCGTCCAGGGGCTACCTTCTGGAAACACCATATATTTT.

V and J are TRBV4-1 and TRBJ2-2, with 16 bases lining up with TRBD2. V trimming: 4 bases; J trimming: 5 bases; junction bases outside the gene matches: 7. The CDR3 length is 18 residues. Per the germline V gene, CDR1 is MGHRA and CDR2 is YSYEKL. The CDR3 protein is CASSPGLAGGPRTGELFF. CDR3 bases: TGCGCCAGCAGCCCGGGACTAGCGGGAGGGCCGCGGACCGGGGAGCTGTTTTTT.

The V and J genes are TRBV18 and TRBJ1-1; D might be TRBD1 (6 bases). V shed 3 bases and J shed 1 base, with 18 bases lying between them. The CDR3 runs 17 residues. Germline V gives CDR1 KGHSH, CDR2 LQKENI. The CDR3 region is CASSPLGRGVENTEAFF. In DNA form, the CDR3 reads TGTGCCAGCTCACCCCTTGGCAGGGGAGTAGAGAACACTGAAGCTTTCTTT.

V usage is TRBV7-3 and J usage is TRBJ1-1; D uncertain. Deletions cut 8 bases from V and 3 bases from J, with 13 bases between. The CDR3 contains 13 residues. In germline, CDR1 is SGHTA, CDR2 FQGTGA. The CDR3 DNA reads as TGTGCCAGCTCCCCGGTTGGAGACACTGAAGCTTTCTTT. Translation: CASSPVGDTEAFF.

The chain joins TRBV4-1 to TRBJ2-3; no reliable D call. Germline V gives CDR1 MGHRA, CDR2 YSYEKL. This CDR3 is built from 17 residues. V lost 4 bases and J 0 bases, leaving 17 bases between the germline ends. This CDR3 is CASSLRSSRPSTDTQYF. The CDR3 DNA sequence: TGCGCCAGCAGCCTCCGGTCCTCCAGGCCTAGCACAGATACGCAGTATTTT.

CDR3 amino acids: CASSFRTSGFQETQYF. The CDR3 DNA follows: TGTGCCAGCAGCTTTCGGACTAGCGGATTTCAAGAGACCCAGTACTTC. The V gene is TRBV14, the J gene TRBJ2-5; 10 bases match TRBD2. The CDR3 loop spans 16 amino acids. The V segment lost 5 bases and the J segment 2 bases; nucleotides outside the gene matches: 8. Germline V gives CDR1 SGHDN, CDR2 FVKESK.

The J gene is TRBJ2-5, the V gene TRBV2; TRBD2 matches 8 bases. From germline, CDR1 is SNHLY and CDR2 FYNNEI. The CDR3 runs 15 residues. V lost 6 bases, J lost 2 bases, and 8 bases stayed unmatched. The CDR3 region has the DNA TGTGCCAGCAGGTCGGCTAGCGGGCTACAAGAGACCCAGTACTTC. Translation: CASRSASGLQETQYF.

V is TRBV7-9 and J is TRBJ2-3; the D gene is possibly TRBD2 (6 bases). The germline CDR1 and CDR2 sequences are SEHNR and FQNEAQ (reference sequence). The CDR3 sequence is 16 residues long. Trimming took 3 bases from V and 2 from J, leaving 15 bases between them. The CDR3, as DNA: TGTGCCAGCAGCTTGTACGGGACTGGATACACAGATACGCAGTATTTT. Translation gives CASSLYGTGYTDTQYF.

The V call is TRBV29-1, the J call TRBJ1-1; D possibly corresponds to TRBD1 (5 bases). Germline CDR1 SQVTM, CDR2 ANQGSEA. The CDR3 has 13 amino acids. The V gene lost 3 bases and the J gene lost 5 bases, with 13 bases spanning the gap. The CDR3 DNA follows: TGCAGCGTTGAGGGCAGGGAGGTAACTGAAGCTTTCTTT. Residues: CSVEGREVTEAFF.

CDR3 in amino acids: CASSHKGTASSYNEQFF. CDR3 in DNA: TGTGCCAGCAGTCATAAGGGGACTGCTAGCTCCTACAATGAGCAGTTCTTC. The chain links TRBV27 to TRBJ2-1; a weak D match, TRBD2 (6 bases). The ends were cut back, 5 bases at V and 0 bases at J, with 17 bases in the middle. The CDR3 loop spans 17 amino acids. CDR1 is MNHEY and CDR2 is SMNVEV in the germline V gene (reference sequence).

The V call is TRBV5-6, the J call TRBJ2-2, with 10 nucleotides matching TRBD1. V dropped 3 bases and J dropped 7; count of bases not matched to a gene: 12. Germline V gene data show CDR1 as SGHDT and CDR2 as YYEEEE. This CDR3 is 17 amino acids long. CDR3 in DNA: TGTGCCAGCAGCTCACTACCGGGACAGGGGCTTGTCGGGGAGCTGTTTTTT. It yields the protein CASSSLPGQGLVGELFF.

The chain links TRBV19 to TRBJ2-1, with a tentative D call TRBD2 (7 bases). Germline lookup yields CDR1 LNHDA and CDR2 SQIVND (reference sequence). The CDR3 is 12 amino acids. The V gene lost 5 bases and the J gene lost 11 bases, with 13 bases spanning the gap. CDR3 sequence reads: CASSSWGGQQFF. The DNA for the CDR3 is TGTGCCAGTAGTTCGTGGGGGGGGCAGCAGTTCTTC.

The V call is TRBV4-1, the J call TRBJ1-5; tentatively, D is TRBD1 (5 bases). This CDR3 is 14 amino acids long. Trimming took off 4 bases at V and 4 bases at J, with 11 bases between the two ends. CDR1 is MGHRA, CDR2 YSYEKL, per germline. The CDR3 protein is CASSPDSLNQPQHF. The CDR3 bases are TGCGCCAGCAGCCCCGACAGTCTTAATCAGCCCCAGCATTTT.

The chain combines TRBV19 with TRBJ1-1; TRBD1 is a possible D gene (5 bases). This CDR3 has 15 amino acids. The germline V gene encodes CDR1 LNHDA and CDR2 SQIVND (reference sequence). Trimming took 2 bases from V and 2 from J, leaving 12 bases between them. In nucleotides, the CDR3 is TGTGCCAGTAGTATAATGGGCAGGGCAAACACTGAAGCTTTCTTT. As protein: CASSIMGRANTEAFF.

The genes are TRBV28 and TRBJ2-7, with 12 bases identical to TRBD2. The CDR3 totals 14 residues. The junction had 4 bases not matched to a gene; V was cut back by 7 bases and J by 3 bases. In germline, CDR1 is MDHEN, CDR2 SYDVKM. The CDR3 nucleotides read TGTGCCAGCACCGAGGGACTAGCGGGCTACGAGCAGTACTTC. Residues: CASTEGLAGYEQYF.

The chain recombines TRBV29-1 with TRBJ2-5; D is undetermined. With 6 bases removed from V and 2 bases from J, the gap between germline ends came to 10 bases. CDR3 length: 12 residues. Germline V gene lookup returns CDR1 SQVTM and CDR2 ANQGSEA. CDR3 sequence reads: CSVEEFQETQYF. The DNA for the CDR3 is TGCAGCGTCGAGGAATTTCAAGAGACCCAGTACTTC.

This clone has a handful of counts. Other DNA sequences in this specimen translate into the identical CDR3. The chain employs TRBV27 and TRBJ1-1; a possible D gene is TRBD1 (5 bases). Germline loops: CDR1 MNHEY, CDR2 SMNVEV (reference sequence). The CDR3 totals 13 residues. The V and J ends lost 2 bases and 2 bases respectively, with 6 bases between them. CDR3 amino acids: CASSLQGNTEAFF. The CDR3 bases are TGTGCCAGCAGTTTACAGGGAAACACTGAAGCTTTCTTT.

The V and J genes are TRBV27 and TRBJ1-5, with TRBD1 identical over 8 bases. Germline-derived CDR1 and CDR2 are MNHEY and SMNVEV (reference sequence). J was trimmed by 3 bases and V by 3 bases; bases with no gene match: 4. The CDR3 runs to 15 residues. The CDR3 reads CASSLGTGNNQPQHF. The CDR3 DNA reads TGTGCCAGCAGTTTGGGGACAGGTAACAATCAGCCCCAGCATTTT.

The V and J genes are TRBV5-4 and TRBJ2-5, with 7 bases aligning to TRBD1. The CDR3 loop spans 15 amino acids. With V trimmed by 4 bases and J by 5 bases, 11 bases remained unmatched. CDR1 and CDR2 from the germline V gene are SGHNT and YYREEE (reference sequence). CDR3 sequence: CASSRRDRVWETQYF. The CDR3 DNA sequence: TGTGCCAGCAGCCGGAGAGACAGGGTATGGGAGACCCAGTACTTC.

This clone was observed a handful of times. V usage is TRBV10-1 and J usage is TRBJ1-1; no reliable D call. Germline V gene sequence: CDR1 WNHNN, CDR2 SYGVQD (reference sequence). V lost 2 bases to trimming and J lost 4 bases, with 8 bases between them. This CDR3 comprises 13 residues. The CDR3 coding sequence is TGCGCCAGCAGTGAGAGAGGTGGCACTGAAGCTTTCTTT. Residues: CASSERGGTEAFF.

The gene calls are TRBV6-5 and TRBJ1-2; TRBD1 matches at 8 bases. The V gene end was trimmed by 6 bases and the J gene end by 6 bases; junction bases not matched to a gene: 3. The V gene's germline CDR1 is MNHEY and CDR2 SVGAGI. CDR3 length equals 12 residues. CDR3 protein: CASRRQGNGYTF. For the CDR3, the DNA is TGTGCCAGCAGGAGACAGGGGAATGGCTACACCTTC.

This clone was seen only once. This chain connects TRBV2 to TRBJ2-4; 10 nucleotides agree with TRBD2. The V segment lost 3 bases and the J segment 7 bases; nucleotides outside the gene matches: 9. This CDR3 is 16 amino acids long. Per the germline V gene, CDR1 is SNHLY and CDR2 is FYNNEI. CDR3 coding DNA: TGTGCCAGCAGTGACGACCCTAGCGGGAGATTTAACATTCAGTACTTC. This translates into CASSDDPSGRFNIQYF.

The V call is TRBV5-4, the J call TRBJ2-6, with D perhaps matching TRBD1 (6 bases). Germline values: CDR1 SGHNT, CDR2 YYREEE (reference sequence). Trimming pared 4 bases from V and 0 bases from J, leaving 11 bases between. The CDR3 extends over 16 amino acids. CDR3 amino acids: CASSVTGSSGANVLTF. CDR3 coding DNA: TGTGCCAGCAGCGTCACAGGGAGCTCTGGGGCCAACGTCCTGACTTTC.

This chain connects TRBV4-2 to TRBJ2-2, with 7 bases identical to TRBD2. With V trimmed by 4 bases and J by 7 bases, 12 bases remained unmatched. Germline CDR1 reads LGHNA; CDR2 reads YNFKEQ. The CDR3 has 16 residues. The CDR3 DNA follows: TGTGCCAGCAGCCCGACGGGGGAGGGTTTCATCGGGGAGCTGTTTTTT. Translated, it gives CASSPTGEGFIGELFF.

This clone has only one observation. The chain employs TRBV19 and TRBJ2-3; a weak D match, TRBD1 (6 bases). V shed 4 bases and J shed 3 bases, with 8 bases lying between them. Germline V gene lookup returns CDR1 LNHDA and CDR2 SQIVND (reference sequence). This CDR3 spans 13 amino acids. The CDR3 DNA follows: TGTGCCAGTAGTAGCACAGGGACAGATACGCAGTATTTT. Protein product: CASSSTGTDTQYF.

V usage is TRBV7-6 and J usage is TRBJ1-1; D may be TRBD1 (6 bases). The germline gives CDR1 SGHVS, CDR2 FNYEAQ. The CDR3 covers 18 residues. Trimming cost V 6 bases and J 1 base, with 24 bases left between them. CDR3 in DNA: TGTGCCAGCAGGTCCGGGGGGCGAGGGTGGTACTGGAACACTGAAGCTTTCTTT. Its protein is CASRSGGRGWYWNTEAFF. Together with reference TRBV7-6 and TRBJ1-1, the CDR3 gives the full variable domain: GAGVSQSPRYKVTKRGQDVALRCDPISGHVSLYWYRQALGQGPEFLTYFNYEAQQDKSGLPNDRFSAERPEGSISTLTIQRTEQRDSAMYRCASRSGGRGWYWNTEAFFGQGTRLTVV.

This rearrangement joins TRBV6-5 to TRBJ2-5, with D perhaps TRBD1 (7 bases). The V end was cut by 2 bases, the J end by 6 bases, with 19 bases between. Germline CDR1 is MNHEY and CDR2 is SVGAGI. This CDR3 contains 16 residues. The chain's CDR3 is CASSYENRGGVQTQYF. The CDR3 coding sequence is TGTGCCAGCAGTTACGAGAACAGGGGAGGCGTGCAGACCCAGTACTTC.

This rearrangement joins TRBV10-3 to TRBJ2-2, with 11 bases aligning to TRBD2. The germline V gene has CDR1 ENHRY and CDR2 SYGVKD. The V gene end was trimmed by 8 bases and the J gene end by 6 bases; junction bases not matched to a gene: 14. The CDR3 consists of 17 residues. CDR3 DNA: TGTGCCATCCCCAGAACTAGCGGGAGTAAAAAGGCCGGGGAGCTGTTTTTT. Amino acid sequence: CAIPRTSGSKKAGELFF.

In this sample, this clone turned up once. The chain uses TRBV19 and TRBJ1-1; D is uncertain. The CDR3 runs to 14 residues. V lost 3 bases, J lost 2 bases, and 10 bases lay in between. Germline CDR1 is LNHDA and CDR2 is SQIVND (reference sequence). The DNA for the CDR3 is TGTGCCAGTAGTATTGGAGCAGTCAACACTGAAGCTTTCTTT. It yields the protein CASSIGAVNTEAFF.

This chain uses TRBV19 with TRBJ2-4; D may be TRBD1 (6 bases). CDR1 is LNHDA and CDR2 is SQIVND in the germline V gene (reference sequence). The CDR3 has 16 residues. V dropped 8 bases and J dropped 1 base, with 18 bases sitting between them. In nucleotides, the CDR3 is TGTGCCAGTTCACCTCAGGGGACGGGGGCCAAAAACATTCAGTACTTC. Translated, it gives CASSPQGTGAKNIQYF.

The chain is built from TRBV2 and TRBJ2-1, with 11 bases matching TRBD1. The junction had 5 bases not matched to a gene; V was cut back by 6 bases and J by 7 bases. CDR1 and CDR2 from the germline V gene are SNHLY and FYNNEI. CDR3 length: 14 residues. The DNA for the CDR3 is TGTGCCAGCAGCGGACAGGGGGCATGGAATGAGCAGTTCTTC. It encodes CASSGQGAWNEQFF.

V gene TRBV5-1 combines with J gene TRBJ2-5, with D possibly TRBD1 on 6 matching bases. The CDR3 sequence is 14 residues long. Germline CDR1 is SGHRS and CDR2 is YFSETQ. V was pared by 4 bases and J by 5 bases, with 15 bases between. The CDR3 loop is CASSPVRGQETQYF. Here the CDR3 DNA reads TGCGCCAGCAGCCCGGTCAGGGGCCAGGAGACCCAGTACTTC.